These 27 T cell receptor beta chains originate from one sample sequenced in a study of T cell responses to AZD1222 COVID-19 vaccine. Some clones are missing from TCRdb's copy, which holds only in-frame ones; the method was immunoSEQ multiplex PCR. This sample has roughly 120,000 clones; roughly 84% occur once, and the top ten carry approximately 7.5%. The sample here was peripheral blood, taken on day 0 of AZD1222 vaccination. These receptors came from an adult in good health.

V and J are TRBV6-1 and TRBJ1-1, with D possibly TRBD1 on 5 matching bases. Trimming pared 3 bases from V and 3 bases from J, leaving 14 bases between. This CDR3 is built from 15 residues. Germline lookup yields CDR1 MNHNS and CDR2 SASEGT. The CDR3 loop reads CASSDRDDRHTEAFF. CDR3 nucleotides: TGTGCCAGCAGTGACCGAGACGACAGACACACTGAAGCTTTCTTT.

The chain has TRBV7-9 and TRBJ1-1; tentative D call: TRBD1 (5 bases). Germline loops: CDR1 SEHNR, CDR2 FQNEAQ (reference sequence). Trimming stripped 0 bases from V and 2 bases from J, with 7 bases between. This CDR3 is 14 amino acids long. The CDR3: CASSLAQENTEAFF. CDR3 nucleotide sequence: TGTGCCAGCAGCTTAGCACAGGAAAACACTGAAGCTTTCTTT.

V and J are TRBV18 and TRBJ2-1, with D hard to call. This CDR3 region has 14 residues. Germline V gene lookup returns CDR1 KGHSH and CDR2 LQKENI. V gave up 2 bases and J gave up 5 bases, with 10 bases separating them. This CDR3 is CASSPSRDNNEQFF. The CDR3 DNA reads as TGTGCCAGCTCACCAAGTAGGGATAACAATGAGCAGTTCTTC.

V gene TRBV7-6 combines with J gene TRBJ1-2; D unclear. Germline CDR1 SGHVS, CDR2 FNYEAQ. Trimming pared 7 bases from V and 0 bases from J, leaving 15 bases between. The CDR3 is made up of 15 amino acids. The CDR3 coding sequence is TGTGCCAGCACCCAAATCGCGGGAGCTAACTATGGCTACACCTTC. It yields the protein CASTQIAGANYGYTF.

This clone has just one count. The V call is TRBV7-9, the J call TRBJ2-2; D remains ambiguous. The V and J ends lost 3 bases and 6 bases respectively, with 14 bases between them. There are 15 residues in the CDR3. The germline CDR1 and CDR2 sequences are SEHNR and FQNEAQ (reference sequence). CDR3 protein: CASSFQHENAGELFF. Written as DNA, the CDR3 is TGTGCCAGCAGCTTCCAGCACGAAAACGCCGGGGAGCTGTTTTTT.

The chain recombines TRBV5-1 with TRBJ1-4; D remains ambiguous. Looked up from germline, CDR1 is SGHRS and CDR2 is YFSETQ. V dropped 4 bases and J dropped 10 bases, with 17 bases sitting between them. CDR3 length equals 14 residues. The CDR3 here is CASSMGEGSGKLFF. As DNA, the CDR3 is TGCGCCAGCAGCATGGGCGAGGGTTCTGGAAAACTGTTTTTT.

This CDR3 reads CASSPVMAGYGYTF. CDR3 DNA sequence: TGTGCCAGCAGCCCTGTAATGGCCGGGTATGGCTACACCTTC. J is TRBJ1-2 and V is TRBV9; D is uncertain. This CDR3 has 14 residues. V lost 4 bases to trimming and J lost 5 bases, with 15 bases between them. Germline V gene sequence: CDR1 SGDLS, CDR2 YYNGEE.

The chain couples TRBV30 to TRBJ1-5; 12 bases match TRBD1. The V gene's germline CDR1 is GTSNPN and CDR2 SVGIG (reference sequence). The CDR3 extends over 17 amino acids. The junction had 11 bases not matched to a gene; V was cut back by 1 base and J by 7 bases. CDR3 nucleotide sequence: TGTGCCTGGAGTGCAACCGGGACAGGGGGCTTGGGGCAGCCCCAGCATTTT. It is translated as CAWSATGTGGLGQPQHF.

The chain is built from TRBV19 and TRBJ2-1; 7 positions match TRBD1. The CDR3 totals 20 residues. The germline CDR1 and CDR2 sequences are LNHDA and SQIVND (reference sequence). The V and J ends lost 5 bases and 0 bases, in that order; junction bases with no gene match: 19. The CDR3 sequence is CASSSPRTGKIMTSYNEQFF. CDR3 sequence (DNA): TGTGCCAGTAGTTCACCCCGGACAGGCAAAATCATGACCTCCTACAATGAGCAGTTCTTC.

The chain recombines TRBV28 with TRBJ1-6, with D unclear. The CDR3 runs to 12 residues. Germline CDR1 and CDR2: MDHEN and SYDVKM. Trimming cost V 10 bases and J 11 bases, with 15 bases left between them. DNA for the CDR3: TGTGCCATCTCTGGGCGTATGGCACCCCTCCACTTT. Residues: CAISGRMAPLHF.

The chain carries TRBV28 and TRBJ2-1, with D perhaps given as TRBD1 or TRBD2 (5 bases each). The CDR3 spans 16 residues. Trimming took off 7 bases at V and 1 base at J, with 17 bases between the two ends. Germline values: CDR1 MDHEN, CDR2 SYDVKM. The CDR3 sequence: CASNRIGEKSYNEQFF. The CDR3 coding sequence is TGTGCCAGCAACCGAATAGGGGAGAAATCCTACAATGAGCAGTTCTTC.

This chain joins TRBV9 and TRBJ2-1, with 7 bases matching TRBD1. Per the germline V gene, CDR1 is SGDLS and CDR2 is YYNGEE. CDR3 length: 16 residues. The ends lost 1 base at V and 0 bases at J; junction bases unmatched: 4. The CDR3 loop reads CASSVLSGGSYNEQFF. The CDR3 DNA sequence: TGTGCCAGCAGCGTATTATCAGGGGGCTCCTACAATGAGCAGTTCTTC.

This clone was seen a single time. This chain links TRBV27 with TRBJ1-2; 7 bases align to TRBD1. The V gene end was trimmed by 5 bases and the J gene end by 8 bases; junction bases not matched to a gene: 11. The CDR3 totals 14 residues. Per germline, CDR1 MNHEY and CDR2 SMNVEV (reference sequence). The DNA for the CDR3 is TGTGCCAGCAGTCCCCCCGACAGGGTGGGAGGCTACACCTTC. It yields the protein CASSPPDRVGGYTF.

This CDR3 reads CAISSRSGRFTDTQYF. CDR3 nucleotides: TGTGCCATCAGTTCTAGGAGCGGGAGGTTCACAGATACGCAGTATTTT. This chain connects TRBV10-3 to TRBJ2-3; 9 bases fit TRBD2. This CDR3 comprises 16 residues. Germline V gene sequence: CDR1 ENHRY, CDR2 SYGVKD. The J segment lost 2 bases and the V segment lost 5 bases, leaving 8 bases of the junction unmatched.

V is TRBV18 and J is TRBJ2-2, with D possibly matching TRBD2 (5 bases). CDR1 is KGHSH and CDR2 is LQKENI in the germline V gene. The CDR3 runs to 17 residues. V was trimmed by 2 bases and J by 5 bases, leaving 18 bases between them. The CDR3 reads CASSPSTRDTRTGELFF. CDR3 DNA sequence: TGTGCCAGCTCACCATCAACGAGGGATACTCGAACCGGGGAGCTGTTTTTT.

This chain connects TRBV28 to TRBJ2-7; a weak D match, TRBD1 (5 bases). The V and J ends lost 8 bases and 3 bases respectively, with 14 bases between them. The CDR3 totals 13 residues. Germline V CDR1 and CDR2: MDHEN, SYDVKM. CDR3 bases: TGTGCCAGCTCACAACGCGGACACTACGAGCAGTACTTC. Residues: CASSQRGHYEQYF.

The chain joins TRBV24-1 to TRBJ1-3, with unresolved D. Germline CDR1 and CDR2: KGHDR and SFDVKD. V shed 5 bases and J shed 1 base, with 5 bases lying between them. CDR3 length equals 13 residues. CDR3 sequence reads: CATSAGSGNTIYF. DNA of the CDR3: TGTGCCACCAGTGCCGGATCTGGAAACACCATATATTTT.

In its sample, this clone was seen once. CDR3: CASKGVGVNTEAFF. As DNA, the CDR3 is TGTGCCAGCAAAGGTGTAGGGGTGAACACTGAAGCTTTCTTT. The J gene is TRBJ1-1, the V gene TRBV2; D might be TRBD1 (5 bases). The germline V gene encodes CDR1 SNHLY and CDR2 FYNNEI. CDR3 size: 14 residues. The V and J ends lost 7 bases and 0 bases respectively, with 12 bases between them.

The chain couples TRBV7-9 to TRBJ2-3; D may be TRBD1 or TRBD2 (5 bases each). Trimming stripped 5 bases from V and 6 bases from J, with 15 bases between. Germline CDR1 SEHNR, CDR2 FQNEAQ (reference sequence). The CDR3 loop spans 14 amino acids. The CDR3 spells CASSRDGGKDTQYF. The DNA of the CDR3 is TGTGCCAGCAGCCGGGACGGCGGAAAGGATACGCAGTATTTT.

The chain carries TRBV7-2 and TRBJ2-5, with 9 bases aligning to TRBD2. The germline V gene encodes CDR1 SGHTA and CDR2 FQGNSA. With 3 bases clipped from V and 7 bases from J, the junction kept 9 bases outside the gene matches. The CDR3 covers 15 residues. CDR3 region: CASSLVAGALGTQYF. Written as DNA, the CDR3 is TGTGCCAGCAGCTTGGTAGCGGGGGCCCTTGGGACCCAGTACTTC.

The rearrangement uses TRBV16 and TRBJ2-5; tentative D call: TRBD1 (5 bases). The CDR3 extends over 16 amino acids. Trimming took 4 bases from V and 2 from J, leaving 17 bases between them. Germline loops: CDR1 KGHSY, CDR2 FQNENV. CDR3 sequence reads: CASSRDLVGQQETQYF. CDR3 DNA: TGTGCCAGCAGCCGAGATCTTGTGGGGCAACAAGAGACCCAGTACTTC.

CDR3 residues: CASSLAGVARQPQHF. The CDR3 region has the DNA TGTGCCAGCAGCTTAGCCGGGGTAGCGCGCCAGCCCCAGCATTTT. The J gene is TRBJ1-5, the V gene TRBV7-2, with D unresolved. The CDR3 spans 15 residues. Germline CDR1 and CDR2: SGHTA and FQGNSA. The V gene lost 0 bases and the J gene lost 7 bases, with 13 bases spanning the gap.

The chain links TRBV2 to TRBJ1-3, with 9 bases lining up with TRBD1. CDR1 SNHLY and CDR2 FYNNEI come from the germline V gene. The CDR3 covers 18 residues. Unmatched junction bases numbered 16, after V lost 6 bases and J lost 4 bases. In DNA, the CDR3 is TGTGCCAGCAGCCACATACCTACGGGACAGGGTATCGGAAACACCATATATTTT. Protein: CASSHIPTGQGIGNTIYF.

This clone was picked up one time. V usage is TRBV28 and J usage is TRBJ1-1, with unresolved D. Germline lookup yields CDR1 MDHEN and CDR2 SYDVKM. Trimming cost V 5 bases and J 0 bases, with 10 bases left between them. There are 14 residues in the CDR3. CDR3 amino acids: CASSPGRLNTEAFF. DNA of the CDR3: TGTGCCAGCAGTCCGGGCCGTTTGAACACTGAAGCTTTCTTT.

The rearrangement joins TRBV5-4 to TRBJ2-7; D may match TRBD1 or TRBD2 (5 bases each). The CDR3 length is 13 residues. Germline assignment: CDR1 SGHNT and CDR2 YYREEE (reference sequence). Between the trimmed V and J ends, which lost 0 bases and 6 bases, there was a span of 10 bases. DNA for the CDR3: TGTGCCAGCAGCTTGGAAAGGGGAGCCGAGCAGTACTTC. This sequence encodes CASSLERGAEQYF.

The chain recombines TRBV24-1 with TRBJ2-1; D is perhaps TRBD1 or TRBD2 (6 bases each). Germline CDR1 and CDR2: KGHDR and SFDVKD. The CDR3 contains 17 residues. The germline V and J ends were trimmed by 3 bases and 2 bases, with 16 bases remaining between them. The CDR3: CATSDPERGVPYNEQFF. Written as DNA, the CDR3 is TGTGCCACCAGTGATCCCGAGAGGGGGGTTCCCTACAATGAGCAGTTCTTC.

The J gene is TRBJ1-1, the V gene TRBV6-5; D gene unclear. The CDR3 spans 11 residues. Germline CDR1 MNHEY, CDR2 SVGAGI. The V end lost 8 bases, the J end lost 3 bases, and 7 bases lay between the germline ends. This CDR3 is CASGRDTEAFF. CDR3 coding DNA: TGTGCCAGCGGGCGGGACACTGAAGCTTTCTTT.